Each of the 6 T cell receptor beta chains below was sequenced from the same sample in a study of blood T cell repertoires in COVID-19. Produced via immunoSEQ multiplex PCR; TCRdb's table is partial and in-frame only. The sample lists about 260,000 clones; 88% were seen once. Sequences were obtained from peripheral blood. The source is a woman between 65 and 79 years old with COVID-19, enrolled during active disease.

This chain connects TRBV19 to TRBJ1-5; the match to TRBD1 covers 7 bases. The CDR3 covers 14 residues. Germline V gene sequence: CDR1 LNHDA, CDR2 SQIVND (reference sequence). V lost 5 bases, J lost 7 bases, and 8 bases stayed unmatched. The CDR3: CASSYTGAGQPQHF. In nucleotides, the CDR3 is TGTGCCAGTAGTTACACAGGGGCGGGACAGCCCCAGCATTTT.

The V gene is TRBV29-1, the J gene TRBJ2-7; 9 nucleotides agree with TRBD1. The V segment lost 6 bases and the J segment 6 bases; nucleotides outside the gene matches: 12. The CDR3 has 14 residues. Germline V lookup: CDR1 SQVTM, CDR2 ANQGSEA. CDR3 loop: CSVGEGQGRIEQYF. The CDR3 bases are TGCAGCGTGGGTGAGGGACAGGGAAGGATCGAGCAGTACTTC.

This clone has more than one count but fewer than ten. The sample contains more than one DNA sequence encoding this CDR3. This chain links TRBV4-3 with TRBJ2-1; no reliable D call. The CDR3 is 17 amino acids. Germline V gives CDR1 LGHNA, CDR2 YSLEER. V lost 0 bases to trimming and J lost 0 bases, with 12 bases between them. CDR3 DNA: TGCGCCAGCAGCCAAGAATCGGCAGCTAGCTCCTACAATGAGCAGTTCTTC. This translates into CASSQESAASSYNEQFF.

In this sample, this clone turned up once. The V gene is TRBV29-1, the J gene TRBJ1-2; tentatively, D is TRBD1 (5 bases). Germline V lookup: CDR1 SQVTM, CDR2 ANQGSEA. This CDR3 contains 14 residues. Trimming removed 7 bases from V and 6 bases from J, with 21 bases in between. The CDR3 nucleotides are TGCAGCGCCAGGGAGGACCACCTTAGCGATGGCTACACCTTC. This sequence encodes CSAREDHLSDGYTF.

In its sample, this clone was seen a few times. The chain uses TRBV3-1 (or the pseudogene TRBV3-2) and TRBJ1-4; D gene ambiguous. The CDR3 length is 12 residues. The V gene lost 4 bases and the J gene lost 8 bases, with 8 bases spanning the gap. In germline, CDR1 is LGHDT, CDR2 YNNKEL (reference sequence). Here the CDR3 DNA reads TGTGCCAGCAGCCCCGGTTTCGAAAAACTGTTTTTT. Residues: CASSPGFEKLFF.

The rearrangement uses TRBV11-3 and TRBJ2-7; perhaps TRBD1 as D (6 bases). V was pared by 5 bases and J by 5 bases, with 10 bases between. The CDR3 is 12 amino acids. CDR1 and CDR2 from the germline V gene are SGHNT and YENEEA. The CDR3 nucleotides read TGTGCCAGCAGCCCAACAGGGAACGAGCAGTACTTC. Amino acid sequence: CASSPTGNEQYF.